This T cell receptor beta chain was captured by sequencing in a study of blood T cell repertoires in COVID-19. Background on the study: COVID-19 samples collected from the United States, Italy and Spain covered acute and convalescent phases. T cells, B-cell-depleted T cells, or PBMCs provided the cDNA or gDNA that served as material.

This table comes from immunoSEQ multiplex PCR, and its TCRdb copy is limited to in-frame clones, with some not included. This table has about 180,000 clones, roughly 83% appearing once. Seattle participants joined during active infection and were tracked over time. Trimming took off 5 bases at V and 7 bases at J, with 14 bases between the two ends. Germline CDR1 is SGHTA and CDR2 is FQGTGA. The CDR3 runs 14 residues. This receptor was identified in a woman aged 40 to 49 with COVID-19, enrolled during active disease. Sequencing input: peripheral blood. The V call is TRBV7-3, the J call TRBJ1-4; no firm D call. CDR3 amino acids: CASSLSAGSEKLFF. In nucleotides, the CDR3 is TGTGCCAGCAGCCTTAGCGCCGGAAGTGAAAAACTGTTTTTT.